This entry concerns a single TCR beta chain. V shed 6 bases and J 2 bases; nucleotides not matched to a gene: 3. The CDR3 length is 14 residues. Germline V gene sequence: CDR1 MDHEN, CDR2 SYDVKM. This record comes from a study of blood T cell repertoires in COVID-19. Overall study context: The analysed material was cDNA or gDNA that came from T cells, B-cell-depleted T cells, or PBMCs.

Participants came from some 23 US areas, aged about 18 to 89 years. Participants' reported clinical history set cohort assignment. As processed by the authors: It was from reference gene primer amplification that nucleated cell counts were estimated. Sequenced by immunoSEQ multiplex PCR; TCRdb stores in-frame clones only, minus some. The D gene and trimming were derived from the DNA, and the V and J assignments and clone size from that table. This table holds about 210,000 clones, approximately 88% found once. This TCR derives from a man between 18 and 29 years old with acute COVID-19. This chain joins TRBV28 and TRBJ1-2; TRBD1 aligns across 10 bases. The sample taken for sequencing was PBMCs or T cells enriched from blood (not recorded which). The CDR3 DNA reads as TGTGCCAGCAGCTTGACAGGGGGCAACTATGGCTACACCTTC. It encodes CASSLTGGNYGYTF.